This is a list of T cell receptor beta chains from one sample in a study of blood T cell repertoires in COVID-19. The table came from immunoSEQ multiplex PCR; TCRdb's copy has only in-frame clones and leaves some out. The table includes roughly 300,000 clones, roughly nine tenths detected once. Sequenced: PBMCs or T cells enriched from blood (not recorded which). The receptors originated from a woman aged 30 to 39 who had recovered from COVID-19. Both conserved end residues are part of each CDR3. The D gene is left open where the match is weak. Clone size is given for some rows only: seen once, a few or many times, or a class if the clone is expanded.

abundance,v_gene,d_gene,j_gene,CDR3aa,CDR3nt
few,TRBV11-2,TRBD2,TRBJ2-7,CASSLGLAGEGYEQYF,TGTGCCAGCAGCTTAGGGCTAGCGGGGGAAGGCTACGAGCAGTACTTC
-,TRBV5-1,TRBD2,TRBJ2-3,CASNNGLAGGDTQYF,TGCGCCAGCAACAACGGACTAGCGGGGGGAGATACGCAGTATTTT
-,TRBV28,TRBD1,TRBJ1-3,CASSLRAGQLIGNTIYF,TGTGCCAGCAGTTTAAGGGCGGGACAGCTAATTGGGAACACCATATATTTT
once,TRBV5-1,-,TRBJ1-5,CASSASTGGNQPQHF,TGCGCCAGCAGCGCCTCCACGGGGGGCAATCAGCCCCAGCATTTT
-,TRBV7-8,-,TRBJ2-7,CASSPRGLDRNSYEQYF,TGTGCCAGCAGCCCACGGGGGCTGGACAGGAACTCCTACGAGCAGTACTTC
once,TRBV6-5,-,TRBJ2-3,CASSQGRGGDTQYF,TGTGCCAGCAGCCAGGGGAGGGGGGGAGATACGCAGTATTTT
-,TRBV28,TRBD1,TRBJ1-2,CASITPGGGYGYTF,TGTGCCAGCATCACTCCAGGGGGCGGCTATGGCTACACCTTC
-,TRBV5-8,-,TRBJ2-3,CASSPLSDTQYF,TGTGCCAGCTCCCCCCTCAGTGATACGCAGTATTTT
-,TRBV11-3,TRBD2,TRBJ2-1,CASSLGSGGNEQFF,TGTGCCAGCAGCTTAGGGAGCGGGGGCAATGAGCAGTTCTTC
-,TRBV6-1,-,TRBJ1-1,CASSERGQTYKLMNTEAFF,TGTGCCAGCAGTGAACGCGGACAGACGTATAAGCTAATGAACACTGAAGCTTTCTTT
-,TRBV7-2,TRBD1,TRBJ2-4,CASSLTPGTAENIQYF,TGTGCCAGCAGCCTTACCCCCGGGACAGCTGAAAACATTCAGTACTTC
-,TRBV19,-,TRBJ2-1,CASGDLDIYNEQFF,TGTGCCAGTGGGGACTTAGATATCTACAATGAGCAGTTCTTC
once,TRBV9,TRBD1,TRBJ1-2,CASSVAPGQANYGYTF,TGTGCCAGCAGCGTGGCCCCCGGACAGGCTAACTATGGCTACACCTTC
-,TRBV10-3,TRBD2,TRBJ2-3,CATLTRGGADTQYF,TGTGCCACCCTTACCCGGGGGGGGGCAGATACGCAGTATTTT
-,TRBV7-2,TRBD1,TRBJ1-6,CASSSGTGGYNSPLHF,TGTGCCAGCAGCTCCGGGACAGGGGGTTATAATTCACCCCTCCACTTT
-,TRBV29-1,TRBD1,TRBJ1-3,CSVEDRAGNTIYF,TGCAGCGTAGAGGACAGGGCTGGAAACACCATATATTTT
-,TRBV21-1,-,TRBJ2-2,CASRTGVSTGELFF,TGTGCCAGCAGGACAGGGGTGAGCACCGGGGAGCTGTTTTTT
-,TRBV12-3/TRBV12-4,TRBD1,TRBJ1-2,CASRTGGGGYTF,TGTGCCAGCAGGACAGGGGGAGGAGGCTACACCTTC
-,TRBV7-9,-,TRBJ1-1,CASSRTGYDTEAFF,TGTGCCAGCAGCCGTACAGGGTACGACACTGAAGCTTTCTTT
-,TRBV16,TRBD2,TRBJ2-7,CASSQSQGLLYEQYF,TGTGCCAGCAGCCAGAGTCAGGGACTACTCTACGAGCAGTACTTC
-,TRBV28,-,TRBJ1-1,CASSGGRLAFF,TGTGCCAGCAGCGGGGGGCGTTTGGCTTTCTTT
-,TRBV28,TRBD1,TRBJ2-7,CASSSPMTGMGDEQYF,TGTGCCAGCAGTTCCCCCATGACAGGGATGGGGGACGAGCAGTACTTC
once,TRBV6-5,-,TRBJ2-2,CASSRTKSGELFF,TGTGCCAGCAGCCGGACTAAATCCGGGGAGCTGTTTTTT
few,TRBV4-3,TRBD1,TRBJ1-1,CASSLNRGGTEAFF,TGCGCCAGCAGCCTAAACAGGGGTGGGACTGAAGCTTTCTTT
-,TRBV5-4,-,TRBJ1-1,CASSLGGNTEAFF,TGTGCCAGCAGCTTAGGCGGGAACACTGAAGCTTTCTTT
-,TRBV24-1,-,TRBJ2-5,CATSDLNREETQYF,TGTGCCACCAGTGATTTGAACAGGGAAGAGACCCAGTACTTC
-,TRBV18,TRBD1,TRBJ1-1,CASSRQGTEAFF,TGTGCCAGCTCACGACAGGGTACTGAAGCTTTCTTT
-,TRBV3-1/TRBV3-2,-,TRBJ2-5,CASSQDFSWASPIKETQYF,TGTGCCAGCAGCCAAGATTTTTCTTGGGCTAGCCCAATCAAAGAGACCCAGTACTTC
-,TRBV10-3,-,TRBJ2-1,CAISAERSDYNEQFF,TGTGCCATCAGTGCGGAGAGATCCGATTACAATGAGCAGTTCTTC
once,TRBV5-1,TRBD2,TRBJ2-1,CASSLRPASGGSNEQFF,TGCGCCAGCAGCTTGAGGCCCGCGAGCGGGGGGAGCAATGAGCAGTTCTTC
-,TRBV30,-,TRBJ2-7,CAWSRVYEQYF,TGTGCCTGGTCCAGGGTCTACGAGCAGTACTTC
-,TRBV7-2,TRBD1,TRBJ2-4,CASSLQTGGVENIQYF,TGTGCCAGCAGCTTACAGACAGGGGGAGTGGAAAACATTCAGTACTTC
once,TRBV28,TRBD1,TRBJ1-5,CASRQPPTPGQGAGSFNQPQHF,TGTGCCAGCAGACAGCCCCCAACACCGGGACAGGGGGCGGGGTCCTTCAATCAGCCCCAGCATTTT
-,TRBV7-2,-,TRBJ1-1,CASSLGGGVGDTEAFF,TGTGCCAGCAGCTTGGGTGGCGGGGTTGGGGACACTGAAGCTTTCTTT
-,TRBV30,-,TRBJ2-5,CAWALTGQRQTQYF,TGTGCCTGGGCCCTGACAGGTCAGAGGCAGACCCAGTACTTC
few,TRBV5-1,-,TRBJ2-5,CASSPGQETQYF,TGCGCCAGCAGCCCAGGTCAAGAGACCCAGTACTTC
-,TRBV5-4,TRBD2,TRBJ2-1,CASSLSTLAVDNEQFF,TGTGCCAGCAGCTTGTCCACACTAGCGGTTGACAATGAGCAGTTCTTC
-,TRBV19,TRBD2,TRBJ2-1,CASSIGLAGGPNEQFF,TGTGCCAGTAGTATAGGCCTAGCGGGGGGGCCCAATGAGCAGTTCTTC